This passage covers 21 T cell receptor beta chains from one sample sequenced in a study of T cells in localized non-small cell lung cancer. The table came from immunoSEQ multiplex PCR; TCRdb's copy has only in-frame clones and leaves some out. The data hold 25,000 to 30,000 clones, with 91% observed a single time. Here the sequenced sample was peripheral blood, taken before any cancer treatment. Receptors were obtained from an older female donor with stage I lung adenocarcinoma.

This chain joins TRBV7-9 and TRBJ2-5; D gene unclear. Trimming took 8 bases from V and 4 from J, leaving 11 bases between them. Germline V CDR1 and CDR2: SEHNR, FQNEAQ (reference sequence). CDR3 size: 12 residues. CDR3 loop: CASGGPAETQYF. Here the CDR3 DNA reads TGTGCCAGCGGTGGGCCGGCAGAGACCCAGTACTTC.

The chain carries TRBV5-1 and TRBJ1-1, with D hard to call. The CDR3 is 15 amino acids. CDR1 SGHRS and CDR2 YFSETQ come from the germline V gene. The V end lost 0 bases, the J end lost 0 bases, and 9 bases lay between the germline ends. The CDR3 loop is CASSLVGTLNTEAFF. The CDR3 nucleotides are TGCGCCAGCAGCTTGGTCGGCACCCTGAACACTGAAGCTTTCTTT.

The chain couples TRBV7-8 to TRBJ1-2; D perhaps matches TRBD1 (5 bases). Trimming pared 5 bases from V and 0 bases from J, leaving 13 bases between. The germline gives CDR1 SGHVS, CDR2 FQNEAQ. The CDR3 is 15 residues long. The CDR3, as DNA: TGTGCCAGCAGCACCCGACAGCTGCCTAACTATGGCTACACCTTC. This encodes CASSTRQLPNYGYTF. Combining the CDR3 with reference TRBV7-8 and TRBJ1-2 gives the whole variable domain GAGVSQSPRYKVAKRGQDVALRCDPISGHVSLFWYQQALGQGPEFLTYFQNEAQLDKSGLPSDRFFAERPEGSVSTLKIQRTQQEDSAVYLCASSTRQLPNYGYTFGSGTRLTVV.

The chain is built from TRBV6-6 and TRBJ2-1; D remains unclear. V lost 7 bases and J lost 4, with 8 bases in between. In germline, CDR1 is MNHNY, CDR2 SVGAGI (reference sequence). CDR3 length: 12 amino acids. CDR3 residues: CASMTRYNEQFF. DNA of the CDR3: TGTGCCAGCATGACGCGTTACAATGAGCAGTTCTTC.

The CDR3 here is CASSPAGRENNEKLFF. CDR3 bases: TGTGCCAGCAGCCCAGCGGGACGGGAAAACAATGAAAAACTGTTTTTT. This chain connects TRBV7-9 to TRBJ1-4, with D maybe TRBD1 (5 bases). Deletions cut 5 bases from V and 5 bases from J, with 18 bases between. This CDR3 has 16 amino acids. Germline assignment: CDR1 SEHNR and CDR2 FQNEAQ (reference sequence).

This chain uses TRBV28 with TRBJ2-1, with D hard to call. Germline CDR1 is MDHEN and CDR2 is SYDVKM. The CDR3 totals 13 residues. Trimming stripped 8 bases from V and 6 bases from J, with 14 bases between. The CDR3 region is CASWAVTINEQFF. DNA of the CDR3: TGTGCCAGCTGGGCGGTTACAATCAATGAGCAGTTCTTC.

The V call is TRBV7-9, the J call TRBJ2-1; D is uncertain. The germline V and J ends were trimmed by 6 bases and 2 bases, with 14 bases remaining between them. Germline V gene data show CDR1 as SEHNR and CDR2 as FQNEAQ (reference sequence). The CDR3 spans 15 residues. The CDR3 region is CASSPGLPPYNEQFF. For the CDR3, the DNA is TGTGCCAGCAGTCCCGGGTTGCCTCCCTACAATGAGCAGTTCTTC.

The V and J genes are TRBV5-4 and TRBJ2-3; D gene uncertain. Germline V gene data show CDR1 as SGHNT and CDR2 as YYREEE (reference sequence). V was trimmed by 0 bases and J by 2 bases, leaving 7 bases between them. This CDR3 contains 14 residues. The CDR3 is CASSLEGSTDTQYF. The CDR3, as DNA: TGTGCCAGCAGCTTGGAGGGCTCCACAGATACGCAGTATTTT.

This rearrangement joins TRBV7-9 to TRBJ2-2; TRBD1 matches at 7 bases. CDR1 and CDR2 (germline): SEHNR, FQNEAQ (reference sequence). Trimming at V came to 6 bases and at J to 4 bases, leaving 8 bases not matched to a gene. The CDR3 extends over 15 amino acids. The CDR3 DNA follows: TGTGCCAGCAGTTTATGGACAGGCATCACCGGGGAGCTGTTTTTT. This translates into CASSLWTGITGELFF.

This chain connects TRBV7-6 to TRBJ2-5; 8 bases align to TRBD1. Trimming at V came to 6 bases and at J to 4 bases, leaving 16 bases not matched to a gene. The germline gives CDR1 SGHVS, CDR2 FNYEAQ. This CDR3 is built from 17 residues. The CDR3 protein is CASSSPPTGASRETQYF. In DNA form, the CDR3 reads TGTGCCAGCAGTTCACCCCCGACAGGGGCGTCTAGAGAGACCCAGTACTTC.

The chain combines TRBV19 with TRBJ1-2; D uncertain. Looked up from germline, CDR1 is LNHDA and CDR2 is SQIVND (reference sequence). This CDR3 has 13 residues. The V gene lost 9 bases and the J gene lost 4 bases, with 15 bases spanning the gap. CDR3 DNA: TGTGCCAGCCAGCGAAGGGATGGCTATGGCTACACCTTC. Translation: CASQRRDGYGYTF.

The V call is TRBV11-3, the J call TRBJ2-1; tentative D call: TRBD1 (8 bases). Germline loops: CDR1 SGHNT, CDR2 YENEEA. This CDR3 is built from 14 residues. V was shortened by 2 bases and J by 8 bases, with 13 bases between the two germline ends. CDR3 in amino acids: CASSLRQGRDEQFF. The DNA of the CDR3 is TGTGCCAGCAGCTTAAGACAGGGGAGGGATGAGCAGTTCTTC.

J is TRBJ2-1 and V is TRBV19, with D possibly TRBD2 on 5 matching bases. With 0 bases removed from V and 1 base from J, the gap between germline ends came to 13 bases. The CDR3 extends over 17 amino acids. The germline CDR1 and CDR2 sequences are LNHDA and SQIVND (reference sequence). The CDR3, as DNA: TGTGCCAGTAGTATAGATCTAGGCGGGCTGTCCTACAATGAGCAGTTCTTC. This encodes CASSIDLGGLSYNEQFF.

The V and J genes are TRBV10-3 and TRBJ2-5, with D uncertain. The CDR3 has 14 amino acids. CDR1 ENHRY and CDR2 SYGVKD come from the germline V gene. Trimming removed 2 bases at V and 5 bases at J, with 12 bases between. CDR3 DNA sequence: TGTGCCATCAGTGAGGGCGTGTTGGGGGAGACCCAGTACTTC. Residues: CAISEGVLGETQYF.

This CDR3 reads CASSLRGPENTEAFF. CDR3 DNA: TGTGCCAGCAGTTTACGGGGTCCAGAAAACACTGAAGCTTTCTTT. J is TRBJ1-1 and V is TRBV27; D remains ambiguous. CDR3 length: 15 amino acids. Germline-derived CDR1 and CDR2 are MNHEY and SMNVEV (reference sequence). V lost 2 bases and J lost 2, with 12 bases in between.

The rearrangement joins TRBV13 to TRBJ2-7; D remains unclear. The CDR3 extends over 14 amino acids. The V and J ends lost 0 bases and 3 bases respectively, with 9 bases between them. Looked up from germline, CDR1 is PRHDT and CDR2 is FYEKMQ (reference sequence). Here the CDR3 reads CASSLGGSNYEQYF. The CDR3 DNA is TGTGCCAGCAGCTTAGGTGGCAGCAACTACGAGCAGTACTTC.

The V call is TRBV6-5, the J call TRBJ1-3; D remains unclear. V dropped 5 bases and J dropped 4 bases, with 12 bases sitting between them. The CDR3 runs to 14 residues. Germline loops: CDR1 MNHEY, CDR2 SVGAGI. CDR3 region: CASSTRLLGNTIYF. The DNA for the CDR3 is TGTGCCAGCAGTACGAGGCTTCTCGGAAACACCATATATTTT.

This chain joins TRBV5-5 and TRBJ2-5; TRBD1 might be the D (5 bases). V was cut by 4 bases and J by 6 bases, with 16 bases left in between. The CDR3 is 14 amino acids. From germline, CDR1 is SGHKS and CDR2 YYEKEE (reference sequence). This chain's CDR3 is CASSPLILGQTQYF. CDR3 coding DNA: TGTGCCAGCAGCCCCCTTATATTGGGGCAGACCCAGTACTTC.

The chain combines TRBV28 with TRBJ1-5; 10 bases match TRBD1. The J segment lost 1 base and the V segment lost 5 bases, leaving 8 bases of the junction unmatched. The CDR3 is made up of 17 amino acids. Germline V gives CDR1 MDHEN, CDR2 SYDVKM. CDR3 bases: TGTGCCAGCAGTCGGGACAGGGGAAGAACGAGCAATCAGCCCCAGCATTTT. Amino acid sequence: CASSRDRGRTSNQPQHF.

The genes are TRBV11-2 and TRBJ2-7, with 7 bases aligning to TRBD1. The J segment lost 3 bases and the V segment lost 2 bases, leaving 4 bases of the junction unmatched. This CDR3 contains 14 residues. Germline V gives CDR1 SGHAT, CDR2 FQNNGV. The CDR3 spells CASSLTQGDYEQYF. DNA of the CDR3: TGTGCCAGCAGCTTAACCCAGGGGGACTACGAGCAGTACTTC. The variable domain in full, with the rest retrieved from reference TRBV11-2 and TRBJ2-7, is EAGVAQSPRYKIIEKRQSVAFWCNPISGHATLYWYQQILGQGPKLLIQFQNNGVVDDSQLPKDRFSAERLKGVDSTLKIQPAKLEDSAVYLCASSLTQGDYEQYFGPGTRLTVT.

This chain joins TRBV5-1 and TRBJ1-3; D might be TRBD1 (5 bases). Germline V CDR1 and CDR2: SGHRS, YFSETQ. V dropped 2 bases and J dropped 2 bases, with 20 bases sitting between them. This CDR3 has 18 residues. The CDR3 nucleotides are TGCGCCAGCAGCTTCGGGGGGACCAACGAGCGGACTGGAAACACCATATATTTT. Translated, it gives CASSFGGTNERTGNTIYF.